This paragraph covers one T cell receptor beta chain sequence. Its antigen remains unknown. This sample's time point: recipient sample about 28 days before transplant, after cytoreduction. Recipient blood drawn about 28 days pretransplant and days 30, 100, 180 after. The CDR3 extends over 14 amino acids. V lost 6 bases to trimming and J lost 5 bases; unmatched junction nucleotides: 9. CDR1 is MNHEY, CDR2 SVGAGI, per germline. Sequenced by immunoSEQ multiplex PCR; TCRdb stores in-frame clones only, minus some. The sample includes about 28,000 clones, under 90% of them seen just once. These data are taken from a study of T cell clonotyping in hematopoietic cell transplantation. General study results and limits: At the given depth, recipient repertoires were over 95% de novo clonotypes.

The TCR comes from a man aged 35 to 55 with acute myeloid leukemia. Some clones in this sample may be carry-over from other donors' samples. The specimen comprised peripheral blood mononuclear cells, sampled before stem cell transplant. V is TRBV6-5 and J is TRBJ1-1, with 7 bases fitting TRBD1. The CDR3 DNA sequence: TGTGCCAGCAGAACAAGGGGGCGGGAGACTGAAGCTTTCTTT. Its translation is CASRTRGRETEAFF.